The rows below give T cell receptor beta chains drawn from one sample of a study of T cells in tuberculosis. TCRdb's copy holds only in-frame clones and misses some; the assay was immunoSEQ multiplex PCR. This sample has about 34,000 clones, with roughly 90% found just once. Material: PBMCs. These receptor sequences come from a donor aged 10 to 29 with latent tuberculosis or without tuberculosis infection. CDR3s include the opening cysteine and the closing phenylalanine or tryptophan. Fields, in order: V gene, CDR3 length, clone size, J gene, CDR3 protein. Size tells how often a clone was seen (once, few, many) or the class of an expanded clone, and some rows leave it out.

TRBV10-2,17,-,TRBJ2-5,CASSESKGGGPQETQYF
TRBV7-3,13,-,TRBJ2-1,CASSRGGVNEQFF
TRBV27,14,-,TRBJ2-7,CASSLGWGGYEQYF
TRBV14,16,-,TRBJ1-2,CASSPLDRASGYGYTF
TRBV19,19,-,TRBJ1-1,CASSMVVGTGLAMNTEAFF
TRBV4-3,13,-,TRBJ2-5,CASSQDGGETQYF
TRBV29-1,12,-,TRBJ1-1,CSVEAGGGEAFF
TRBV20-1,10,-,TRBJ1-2,CSNRAHGYTF
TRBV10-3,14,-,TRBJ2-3,CASSAGGFTDTQYF
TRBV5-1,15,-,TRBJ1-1,CASSWGDPGPAEAFF
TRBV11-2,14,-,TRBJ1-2,CASSYTGDFYGYTF
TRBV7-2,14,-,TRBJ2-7,CASSLGDSAYEQYF
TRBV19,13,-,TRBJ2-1,CASKGLGGNEQFF
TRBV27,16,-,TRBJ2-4,CASSLSGGVAKNIQYF
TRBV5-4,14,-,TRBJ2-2,CASSLPGGPGELFF
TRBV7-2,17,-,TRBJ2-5,CASSLAHPAGGRETQYF
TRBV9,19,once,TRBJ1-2,CASSDAGTRIHLNPYGYTF
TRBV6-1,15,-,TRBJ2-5,CASSEGTELWETQYF
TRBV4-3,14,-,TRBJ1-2,CASSQESGNYGYTF
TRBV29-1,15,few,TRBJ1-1,CSVTGGWGMNTEAFF
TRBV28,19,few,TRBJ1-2,CATWTSREIDGRSPHGYTF
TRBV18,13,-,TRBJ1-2,CASSTGADYGYTF
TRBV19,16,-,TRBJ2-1,CASSPVAGGTENEQFF
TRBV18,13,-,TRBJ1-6,CASSSSMSSPLHF
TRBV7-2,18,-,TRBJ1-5,CASSPTSRLNRNNQPQHF
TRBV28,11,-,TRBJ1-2,CASGMGLGYTF
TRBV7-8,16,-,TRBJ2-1,CASRSGVPLSYNEQFF
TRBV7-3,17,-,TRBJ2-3,CASSSSAGTGLTDTQYF
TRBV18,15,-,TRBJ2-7,CASSPQGQGTYEQYF
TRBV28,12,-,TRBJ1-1,CASIRGNTEAFF
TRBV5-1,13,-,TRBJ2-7,CASSAQTVGTKYF
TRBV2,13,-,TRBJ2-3,CASSWRFTDTQYF
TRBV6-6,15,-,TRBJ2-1,CASSYESGRYNEQFF
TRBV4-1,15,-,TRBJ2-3,CASSPGGSGTDTQYF
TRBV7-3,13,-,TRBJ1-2,CASSLDREGSYTF
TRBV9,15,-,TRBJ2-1,CASSVLQGAENEQFF
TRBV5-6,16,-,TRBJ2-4,CASSIRLAGGHIIQYF